The 29 T cell receptor beta chains listed next were all sequenced from one sample in a study of graft-versus-host responses after intestinal transplantation. These receptors have no known antigen. TCRdb's table, derived via immunoSEQ multiplex PCR, lists solely in-frame clones and lacks some. The sample yields tens of thousands of clones, about 88% seen once. The sample in question was unstimulated CD4+ T cells sorted from spleen or lymph node cells, obtained before transplant. Receptor source: a human donor who was the organ donor for an intestinal transplant.

The chain employs TRBV19 and TRBJ1-5; TRBD1 is a possible D gene (6 bases). This CDR3 has 13 amino acids. Germline V lookup: CDR1 LNHDA, CDR2 SQIVND (reference sequence). V was shortened by 6 bases and J by 7 bases, with 13 bases between the two germline ends. The CDR3: CASRFLGAQPQHF. Here the CDR3 DNA reads TGTGCCAGTAGATTTCTGGGGGCACAGCCCCAGCATTTT.

This clone appeared a single time. The chain is built from TRBV7-2 and TRBJ1-1; no clear D. Germline V lookup: CDR1 SGHTA, CDR2 FQGNSA. CDR3 length: 13 amino acids. Trimming took 4 bases from V and 0 from J, leaving 6 bases between them. The CDR3 DNA sequence: TGTGCCAGCAGCTCTCTCCTGAACACTGAAGCTTTCTTT. Its translation is CASSSLLNTEAFF.

This chain links TRBV16 with TRBJ1-2; D might be TRBD1 (6 bases). The V end was cut by 0 bases, the J end by 5 bases, with 10 bases between. The CDR3 is 14 amino acids. Looked up from germline, CDR1 is KGHSY and CDR2 is FQNENV. The CDR3 nucleotides are TGTGCCAGCAGCCAATCGAGGGACATTTATGGCTACACCTTC. Its translation: CASSQSRDIYGYTF.

This chain joins TRBV13 and TRBJ2-2, with 10 bases that match TRBD2. The CDR3 has 20 amino acids. Germline values: CDR1 PRHDT, CDR2 FYEKMQ (reference sequence). V dropped 3 bases and J dropped 3; count of bases not matched to a gene: 16. CDR3 region: CASSFTGVEAGGEYTGELFF. The DNA of the CDR3 is TGTGCCAGCAGCTTCACAGGGGTGGAAGCGGGAGGGGAGTACACCGGGGAGCTGTTTTTT.

The chain combines TRBV5-1 with TRBJ1-1, with TRBD1 as a possible D gene (6 bases). Trimming cost V 4 bases and J 2 bases, with 12 bases left between them. Looked up from germline, CDR1 is SGHRS and CDR2 is YFSETQ. The CDR3 contains 14 residues. This CDR3 reads CASSKQGDNTEAFF. CDR3 DNA sequence: TGCGCCAGCAGCAAACAGGGAGATAACACTGAAGCTTTCTTT. Combining the CDR3 with reference TRBV5-1 and TRBJ1-1 gives the whole variable domain KAGVTQTPRYLIKTRGQQVTLSCSPISGHRSVSWYQQTPGQGLQFLFEYFSETQRNKGNFPGRFSGRQFSNSRSEMNVSTLELGDSALYLCASSKQGDNTEAFFGQGTRLTVV.

This clone was recorded only once. This sequence joins TRBV7-2 and TRBJ2-1; 9 bases agree with TRBD2. The CDR3 extends over 18 amino acids. Germline lookup yields CDR1 SGHTA and CDR2 FQGNSA. Trimming removed 0 bases from V and 5 bases from J; junction bases left unmatched: 11. CDR3 nucleotides: TGTGCCAGCAGCTTAGCCTCGGTAGCGGGGGTGGGGCACAATGAGCAGTTCTTC. Protein: CASSLASVAGVGHNEQFF.

This chain uses TRBV21-1 with TRBJ2-1. TRBV21-1 is deemed a pseudogene. There are 17 residues in the CDR3. CDR3 DNA: TGTGCCAGCAGCAAAGCCCCGGGCCAGGCTACATACAATGAGCAGTTCTTC. Translating gives CASSKAPGQATYNEQFF.

The chain employs TRBV10-1 and TRBJ2-1; 10 bases align to TRBD2. J lost 8 bases, V lost 2 bases, and 9 bases had no gene match. From germline, CDR1 is WNHNN and CDR2 SYGVQD (reference sequence). This CDR3 contains 16 residues. This CDR3 is CASSEQASGSGHEQFF. The CDR3 DNA is TGCGCCAGCAGTGAGCAGGCTAGCGGGAGTGGGCATGAGCAGTTCTTC.

This clone was found once. CDR3 amino acids: CASSLTSGTEQFF. In DNA, the CDR3 is TGTGCCAGCAGCTTAACGTCTGGGACTGAGCAGTTCTTC. The chain recombines TRBV7-2 with TRBJ2-1; D is tentatively TRBD1 or TRBD2 (5 bases each). V lost 2 bases to trimming and J lost 9 bases, with 11 bases between them. This CDR3 spans 13 amino acids. Germline CDR1 SGHTA, CDR2 FQGNSA.

The rearrangement joins TRBV7-8 to TRBJ2-3; D is possibly TRBD1 (6 bases). Trimming removed 5 bases from V and 3 bases from J, with 18 bases in between. This CDR3 has 16 amino acids. Germline V lookup: CDR1 SGHVS, CDR2 FQNEAQ. The CDR3 DNA reads TGTGCCAGCAGCCCCCGACAGGTTAAAAGGACAGATACGCAGTATTTT. This gives the protein CASSPRQVKRTDTQYF.

CDR3 nucleotide sequence: TGCGCCAGCAGCCCTCGAGGGGCACTCACAGATACGCAGTATTTT. Its protein is CASSPRGALTDTQYF. The V and J genes are TRBV4-1 and TRBJ2-3; D possibly matches TRBD1 or TRBD2 (5 bases each). With 4 bases removed from V and 2 bases from J, the gap between germline ends came to 13 bases. The CDR3 length is 15 residues. Germline CDR1 and CDR2: MGHRA and YSYEKL.

This clone was seen only a few times. This chain uses TRBV2 with TRBJ1-3, with D unresolved. V was trimmed by 7 bases and J by 1 base, leaving 17 bases between them. The germline V gene encodes CDR1 SNHLY and CDR2 FYNNEI. The CDR3 consists of 16 residues. The CDR3 bases are TGTGCCAGCACTCCCAGGTGGGGATTTTCTGGAAACACCATATATTTT. Translating gives CASTPRWGFSGNTIYF.

The chain combines TRBV6-5 with TRBJ2-7, with D unclear. Trimming left V 7 bases short and J 1 base short, with 14 bases between. The CDR3 sequence is 14 residues long. Germline lookup yields CDR1 MNHEY and CDR2 SVGAGI. CDR3 DNA: TGTGCCAGCAAAGGCAGCCCCATATCCTACGAGCAGTACTTC. This gives the protein CASKGSPISYEQYF.

The V call is TRBV29-1, the J call TRBJ2-7; D may be TRBD2 (6 bases). The CDR3 extends over 12 amino acids. From germline, CDR1 is SQVTM and CDR2 ANQGSEA. Trimming took 5 bases from V and 0 from J, leaving 8 bases between them. The CDR3 region has the DNA TGCAGCGTTTCCGGGGGCTCCTACGAGCAGTACTTC. Its protein is CSVSGGSYEQYF.

The rearrangement uses TRBV11-2 and TRBJ1-1; D is ambiguous. The CDR3 covers 14 residues. With 1 base removed from V and 0 bases from J, the gap between germline ends came to 6 bases. From germline, CDR1 is SGHAT and CDR2 FQNNGV. CDR3 in amino acids: CASSLVPMNTEAFF. Written as DNA, the CDR3 is TGTGCCAGCAGCTTAGTTCCGATGAACACTGAAGCTTTCTTT.

V gene TRBV19 combines with J gene TRBJ1-1; D not resolved. The CDR3 covers 14 residues. With 1 base removed from V and 1 base from J, the gap between germline ends came to 7 bases. Germline V gene sequence: CDR1 LNHDA, CDR2 SQIVND (reference sequence). CDR3 coding DNA: TGTGCCAGTAGTATAGGAGGCAAGAACACTGAAGCTTTCTTT. Translating it yields CASSIGGKNTEAFF.

The chain joins TRBV29-1 to TRBJ2-7; 8 bases map to TRBD2. From germline, CDR1 is SQVTM and CDR2 ANQGSEA. This CDR3 spans 19 amino acids. The V and J ends lost 7 bases and 0 bases, in that order; junction bases with no gene match: 23. This chain's CDR3 is CSATNPGTSPYGSSYEQYF. The DNA of the CDR3 is TGCAGCGCCACTAACCCCGGGACTAGTCCTTATGGAAGCTCCTACGAGCAGTACTTC.

This clone was found a few times. The chain uses TRBV6-1 and TRBJ2-7, with TRBD2 identical over 9 bases. This CDR3 has 14 amino acids. CDR1 is MNHNS, CDR2 SASEGT, per germline. The ends lost 4 bases at V and 7 bases at J; junction bases unmatched: 8. CDR3: CASSAVAGAVEQYF. The CDR3, as DNA: TGTGCCAGCAGTGCGGTAGCGGGAGCGGTTGAGCAGTACTTC.

The V call is TRBV7-6, the J call TRBJ1-2, with D maybe TRBD1 (6 bases). The CDR3 contains 14 residues. V lost 2 bases, J lost 3 bases, and 10 bases lay in between. From germline, CDR1 is SGHVS and CDR2 FNYEAQ. The CDR3 DNA sequence: TGTGCCAGCAGCTTAAACCACAGGGACTATGGCTACACCTTC. Translating gives CASSLNHRDYGYTF. Combining the CDR3 with reference TRBV7-6 and TRBJ1-2 gives the whole variable domain GAGVSQSPRYKVTKRGQDVALRCDPISGHVSLYWYRQALGQGPEFLTYFNYEAQQDKSGLPNDRFSAERPEGSISTLTIQRTEQRDSAMYRCASSLNHRDYGYTFGSGTRLTVV.

The rearrangement links TRBV6-6 to TRBJ1-6, with TRBD1 identical over 7 bases. Unmatched junction bases numbered 6, after V lost 6 bases and J lost 10 bases. The CDR3 loop spans 13 amino acids. Germline assignment: CDR1 MNHNY and CDR2 SVGAGI (reference sequence). The CDR3 is CASSNPGGSPLHF. DNA for the CDR3: TGTGCCAGCAGCAACCCAGGGGGATCACCCCTCCACTTT.

The chain recombines TRBV27 with TRBJ1-2; 11 nucleotides match TRBD1. CDR1 is MNHEY and CDR2 is SMNVEV in the germline V gene (reference sequence). The CDR3 covers 14 residues. V was pared by 6 bases and J by 7 bases, with 7 bases of the junction left unmatched. The CDR3 DNA is TGTGCCAGCAGGGCCGGGACAGGGGGGGGTGGCTACACCTTC. Translating gives CASRAGTGGGGYTF.

This chain joins TRBV10-3 and TRBJ1-3; D might be TRBD1 (6 bases). Germline-derived CDR1 and CDR2 are ENHRY and SYGVKD. The CDR3 totals 15 residues. V was trimmed by 5 bases and J by 3 bases, leaving 14 bases between them. The chain's CDR3 is CAISPPDSLGNTIYF. Written as DNA, the CDR3 is TGTGCCATCAGTCCCCCGGACAGCCTTGGAAACACCATATATTTT.

This chain links TRBV6-4 with TRBJ2-3; the match to TRBD2 covers 7 bases. The CDR3 loop spans 15 amino acids. With 3 bases clipped from V and 4 bases from J, the junction kept 7 bases outside the gene matches. Germline-derived CDR1 and CDR2 are MRHNA and SNTAGT. CDR3 residues: CASSDEGGKADTQYF. As DNA, the CDR3 is TGTGCCAGCAGTGATGAGGGAGGGAAGGCAGATACGCAGTATTTT.

The chain joins TRBV2 to TRBJ2-3, with D perhaps matching TRBD2 (6 bases). CDR3 length: 14 amino acids. Trimming took 7 bases from V and 5 from J, leaving 16 bases between them. Germline CDR1 SNHLY, CDR2 FYNNEI. CDR3 DNA sequence: TGTGCCAGCACGAGGAGGGAGGTGGGAGATACGCAGTATTTT. The encoded protein is CASTRREVGDTQYF. Full variable domain (outside the CDR3, taken from reference TRBV2 and TRBJ2-3): EPEVTQTPSHQVTQMGQEVILRCVPISNHLYFYWYRQILGQKVEFLVSFYNNEISEKSEIFDDQFSVERPDGSNFTLKIRSTKLEDSAMYFCASTRREVGDTQYFGPGTRLTVL.

Only one count was recorded for this clone. The genes are TRBV5-4 and TRBJ2-1; 7 positions match TRBD2. CDR1 and CDR2 (germline): SGHNT, YYREEE (reference sequence). CDR3 length: 15 residues. Trimming removed 4 bases from V and 4 bases from J; junction bases left unmatched: 8. CDR3 loop: CASSRPSGDYNEQFF. CDR3 DNA sequence: TGTGCCAGCAGCAGACCTAGCGGCGATTACAATGAGCAGTTCTTC.

The chain recombines TRBV2 with TRBJ1-4; no clear D gene. The CDR3 covers 14 residues. Germline assignment: CDR1 SNHLY and CDR2 FYNNEI. With 3 bases removed from V and 8 bases from J, the gap between germline ends came to 13 bases. The CDR3 here is CASSDRRGGEKLFF. CDR3 bases: TGTGCCAGCAGTGATCGGCGCGGTGGGGAAAAACTGTTTTTT.

The chain combines TRBV6-5 with TRBJ1-2; 7 nucleotides match TRBD1. J lost 6 bases, V lost 4 bases, and 2 bases had no gene match. The germline gives CDR1 MNHEY, CDR2 SVGAGI. This CDR3 spans 12 amino acids. CDR3 DNA sequence: TGTGCCAGCAGTTTAGGGGGCCATGGCTACACCTTC. Translating it yields CASSLGGHGYTF.

This sequence joins TRBV30 and TRBJ2-3, with D tentatively TRBD1 or TRBD2 (5 bases each). The CDR3 runs to 12 residues. Germline V CDR1 and CDR2: GTSNPN, SVGIG (reference sequence). V was pared by 6 bases and J by 3 bases, with 10 bases between. The CDR3 region has the DNA TGTGCCTGTCGGGACGCAACAGATACGCAGTATTTT. This encodes CACRDATDTQYF.

This chain uses TRBV4-3 with TRBJ1-1, with no clear D. The CDR3 is 13 residues long. The V gene lost 0 bases and the J gene lost 3 bases, with 5 bases spanning the gap. From germline, CDR1 is LGHNA and CDR2 YSLEER. The DNA of the CDR3 is TGCGCCAGCAGCCAAGATCAGTACACTGAAGCTTTCTTT. It codes for CASSQDQYTEAFF.